This TCR beta chain is from a study of cytomegalovirus exposure and HLA in healthy donors. PCR primers comprised 60 Vbeta and 13 Jbeta primers. Sequencing used immunoSEQ multiplex PCR; TCRdb keeps in-frame clones, though not all of them. Of some 130,000 clones listed, roughly four fifths were seen once; the top ten hold around 10%. Study-level points and caveats: A later analysis found most CMV-associated TCR beta chains apparently HLA-restricted. Fewer N-insertions than the approximately 700-donor mean were reportedly shown by an Asian-associated ancestry cluster in a later analysis. Later analysis associated a missense DCLRE1C variant with TCR beta V- and J-gene trimming. The authors assumed roughly uniform sequencing depth across donors for presence/absence analyses.

Regarding this clone: The antigen is undetermined. Other DNA sequences from this sample encode an identical CDR3 as well.

CDR3 length: 11 residues. The germline CDR1 and CDR2 sequences are SNHLY and FYNNEI. J was trimmed by 6 bases and V by 7 bases; bases with no gene match: 2. The specimen was PBMCs. This clonotype was obtained from a male donor in good health and CMV-seropositive. This rearrangement joins TRBV2 to TRBJ1-2; 7 bases align to TRBD1. In nucleotides, the CDR3 is TGTGCCAGCACCAGGGGGGATGGCTACACCTTC. As protein: CASTRGDGYTF.